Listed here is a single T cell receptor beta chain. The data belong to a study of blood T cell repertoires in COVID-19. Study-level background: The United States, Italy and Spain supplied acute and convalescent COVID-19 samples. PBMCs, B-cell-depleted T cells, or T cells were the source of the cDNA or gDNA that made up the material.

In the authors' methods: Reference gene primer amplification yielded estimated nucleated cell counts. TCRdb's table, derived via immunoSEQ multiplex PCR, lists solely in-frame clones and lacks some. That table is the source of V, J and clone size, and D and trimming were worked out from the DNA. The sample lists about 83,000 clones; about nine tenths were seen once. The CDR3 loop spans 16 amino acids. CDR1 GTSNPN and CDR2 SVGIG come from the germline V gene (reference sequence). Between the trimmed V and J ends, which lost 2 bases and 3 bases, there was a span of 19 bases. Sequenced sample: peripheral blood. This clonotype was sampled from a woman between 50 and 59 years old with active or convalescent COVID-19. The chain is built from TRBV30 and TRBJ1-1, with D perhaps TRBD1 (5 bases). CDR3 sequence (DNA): TGTGCCTGGAGTCCAATACAGGTTCGACTAGACACTGAAGCTTTCTTT. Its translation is CAWSPIQVRLDTEAFF. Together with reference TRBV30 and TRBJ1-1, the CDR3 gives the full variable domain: SQTIHQWPATLVQPVGSPLSLECTVEGTSNPNLYWYRQAAGRGLQLLFYSVGIGQISSEVPQNLSASRPQDRQFILSSKKLLLSDSGFYLCAWSPIQVRLDTEAFFGQGTRLTVV.